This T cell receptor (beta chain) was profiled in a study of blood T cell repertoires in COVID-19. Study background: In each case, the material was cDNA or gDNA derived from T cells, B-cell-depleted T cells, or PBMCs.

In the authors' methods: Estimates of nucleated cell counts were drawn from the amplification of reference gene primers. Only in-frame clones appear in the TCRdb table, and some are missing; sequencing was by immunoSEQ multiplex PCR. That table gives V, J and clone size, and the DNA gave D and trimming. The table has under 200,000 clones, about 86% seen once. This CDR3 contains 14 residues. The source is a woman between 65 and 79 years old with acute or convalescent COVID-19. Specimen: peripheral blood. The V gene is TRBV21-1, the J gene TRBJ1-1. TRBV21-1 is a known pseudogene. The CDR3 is CASRFGRLNTEAFF. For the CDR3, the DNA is TGTGCCAGCAGGTTCGGTCGCCTGAACACTGAAGCTTTCTTT.